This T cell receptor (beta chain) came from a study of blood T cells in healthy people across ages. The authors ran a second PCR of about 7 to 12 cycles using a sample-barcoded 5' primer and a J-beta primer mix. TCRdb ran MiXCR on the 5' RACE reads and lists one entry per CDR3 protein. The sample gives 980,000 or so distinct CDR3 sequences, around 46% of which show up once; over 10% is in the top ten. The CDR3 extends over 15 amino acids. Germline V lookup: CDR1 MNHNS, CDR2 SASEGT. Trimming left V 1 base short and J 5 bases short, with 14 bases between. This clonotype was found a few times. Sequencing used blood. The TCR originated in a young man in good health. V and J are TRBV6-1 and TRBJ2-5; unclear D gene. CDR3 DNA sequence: TGTGCCAGCAGTGAAGGGGTTAACATCGTGGAGACCCAGTACTTC. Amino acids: CASSEGVNIVETQYF.